These 28 T cell receptor beta chains came from one sample sequenced in a study. TCRdb reprocessed the 5' RACE reads with MiXCR, giving one entry per CDR3 protein. The sample has approximately 60,000 distinct CDR3 sequences, roughly 28% seen once. Tregs were sorted as CD4+CD25+CD127-/low cells. The sample consisted of tumor-infiltrating Tregs sorted from the breast tumor. Receptor source: a female donor with breast cancer.

This clonotype was counted ten times or more. The rearrangement links TRBV7-3 to TRBJ2-3; D unclear. This CDR3 has 13 amino acids. Germline V gene lookup returns CDR1 SGHTA and CDR2 FQGTGA. V shed 4 bases and J shed 4 bases, with 9 bases lying between them. The CDR3 is CASSSMTADTQYF. In DNA form, the CDR3 reads TGTGCCAGCAGCTCCATGACTGCAGATACGCAGTATTTT.

This clonotype was observed a few times. The genes are TRBV4-1 and TRBJ2-3; D remains unclear. CDR3 length: 12 residues. Trimming cost V 1 base and J 6 bases, with 5 bases left between them. Germline CDR1 and CDR2: MGHRA and YSYEKL. The CDR3 bases are TGCGCCAGCAGCCAAGCAGTCGATACGCAGTATTTT. Amino acid sequence: CASSQAVDTQYF.

In regard to this clonotype: No conserved phenylalanine or tryptophan is present at the end of the CDR3, so a read error is the likely explanation. The chain joins TRBV19 to TRBJ2-5; 9 bases are a match to TRBD2. From germline, CDR1 is LNHDA and CDR2 SQIVND (reference sequence). Unmatched junction bases numbered 0, after V lost 6 bases and J lost 4 bases. The CDR3 runs to 12 residues. CDR3 DNA: TGTGCCAGTAGACTAGCGGGAGAGACCCAGTACTCC. It yields the protein CASRLAGETQYS.

The V and J genes are TRBV5-4 and TRBJ1-2, with D perhaps matching TRBD1 (5 bases). The germline V gene has CDR1 SGHNT and CDR2 YYREEE (reference sequence). CDR3 size: 12 residues. Between the trimmed V and J ends, which lost 4 bases and 8 bases, there was a span of 12 bases. CDR3 nucleotide sequence: TGTGCCAGCAGCCTAGGGGACCGCGGCTACACCTTC. It specifies CASSLGDRGYTF.

V is TRBV3-1 and J is TRBJ1-1; D gene ambiguous. The CDR3 consists of 13 residues. Germline assignment: CDR1 LGHDT and CDR2 YNNKEL (reference sequence). With 5 bases removed from V and 7 bases from J, the gap between germline ends came to 14 bases. Here the CDR3 reads CASSSIGQNEAFF. The CDR3 DNA is TGTGCCAGCAGCTCCATAGGTCAGAATGAAGCTTTCTTT. The full variable domain, its missing parts supplied by reference TRBV3-1 and TRBJ1-1, is DTAVSQTPKYLVTQMGNDKSIKCEQNLGHDTMYWYKQDSKKFLKIMFSYNNKELIINETVPNRFSPKSPDKAHLNLHINSLELGDSAVYFCASSSIGQNEAFFGQGTRLTVV.

There are many counts of this clonotype. This chain links TRBV10-2 with TRBJ1-2; D not resolved. There are 14 residues in the CDR3. Trimming took off 2 bases at V and 4 bases at J, with 11 bases between the two ends. Germline CDR1 reads WSHSY; CDR2 reads SAAADI. DNA for the CDR3: TGCGCCAGCAGTGAGGGAGGAGGTCGCTATGGCTACACCTTC. Encoded protein: CASSEGGGRYGYTF.

This chain connects TRBV11-2 to TRBJ1-5; no reliable D call. CDR1 SGHAT and CDR2 FQNNGV come from the germline V gene. The CDR3 runs to 12 residues. The CDR3 coding sequence is TGTGCAGGTGGCAGAGAGGATCAGCCCCAGCATTTT. Its translation: CAGGREDQPQHF.

The chain employs TRBV6-5 and TRBJ2-1; the D is unclear. V dropped 0 bases and J dropped 7 bases, with 10 bases sitting between them. Germline V gene sequence: CDR1 MNHEY, CDR2 SVGAGI. The CDR3 is 14 amino acids. CDR3 region: CASSYSFRRNEQFF. For the CDR3, the DNA is TGTGCCAGCAGTTACTCTTTCCGTAGGAATGAGCAGTTCTTC.

In regard to this clonotype: Germline and junction disagree at one end, which may indicate a read error. The rearrangement joins TRBV10-3 to TRBJ1-1; the D gene is possibly TRBD1 (6 bases). The V gene's germline CDR1 is ENHRY and CDR2 SYGVKD. This CDR3 is built from 15 residues. CDR3 loop: CAVSGRDTADTEAFF. CDR3 nucleotides: TGTGCCGTCAGTGGGCGGGACACGGCGGATACTGAAGCTTTCTTT.

The chain couples TRBV20-1 to TRBJ1-1; D is possibly TRBD1 (5 bases). Germline V gene data show CDR1 as DFQATT and CDR2 as SNEGSKA (reference sequence). There are 15 residues in the CDR3. Trimming left V 2 bases short and J 0 bases short, with 13 bases between. Here the CDR3 reads CSARPNTGVNTEAFF. The CDR3 bases are TGCAGTGCTAGACCTAACACGGGGGTGAACACTGAAGCTTTCTTT.

This clonotype was recorded many times. The J gene is TRBJ1-4, the V gene TRBV4-2, with D hard to call. V shed 0 bases and J shed 5 bases, with 13 bases lying between them. Germline-derived CDR1 and CDR2 are LGHNA and YNFKEQ. The CDR3 covers 16 residues. The CDR3 DNA is TGTGCCAGCAGCCAAGAGTGGGCACAGAAGAATGAAAAACTGTTTTTT. Its protein product is CASSQEWAQKNEKLFF.

Points on this clonotype: The CDR3 carries no conserved terminal phenylalanine or tryptophan, so it likely arises from a read error. The rearrangement links TRBV7-3 to TRBJ2-3; perhaps TRBD2 as D (6 bases). V was pared by 2 bases and J by 6 bases, with 9 bases between. The V gene's germline CDR1 is SGHTA and CDR2 FQGTGA. The CDR3 is made up of 13 amino acids. The CDR3 bases are TGTGCCAGCAGCTTAGTTCGGGGGGATACGCAGTATTCT. This translates into CASSLVRGDTQYS.

V is TRBV7-2 and J is TRBJ2-4; no definite D call. V lost 6 bases and J lost 4, with 13 bases in between. Looked up from germline, CDR1 is SGHTA and CDR2 is FQGNSA. The CDR3 is 14 residues long. CDR3 sequence: CASRFDTVKNIQYF. CDR3 bases: TGTGCCAGCAGATTTGACACAGTGAAAAACATTCAGTACTTC.

The chain is built from TRBV18 and TRBJ2-1; 8 nucleotides match TRBD2. The J segment lost 8 bases and the V segment lost 3 bases, leaving 3 bases of the junction unmatched. CDR1 KGHSH and CDR2 LQKENI come from the germline V gene. This CDR3 comprises 13 residues. The CDR3 loop is CASSPAGRDEQFF. The CDR3 coding sequence is TGTGCCAGCTCACCTGCCGGGAGGGATGAGCAGTTCTTC.

This rearrangement joins TRBV29-1 to TRBJ2-5; 11 bases match TRBD2. V was clipped by 7 bases and J by 5 bases; unmatched bases: 12. Germline CDR1 SQVTM, CDR2 ANQGSEA. This CDR3 has 15 amino acids. The DNA of the CDR3 is TGCAGCGCTAGTCGTGGACTAGCGGGCGGTGAGACCCAGTACTTC. Translated: CSASRGLAGGETQYF.

The rearrangement uses TRBV20-1 and TRBJ2-3; the match to TRBD2 covers 10 bases. The junction had 9 bases not matched to a gene; V was cut back by 4 bases and J by 2 bases. The CDR3 is 16 amino acids. Germline V gives CDR1 DFQATT, CDR2 SNEGSKA (reference sequence). CDR3 loop: CSATTLAGAVTDTQYF. CDR3 in DNA: TGCAGTGCTACTACTCTAGCGGGGGCCGTCACAGATACGCAGTATTTT.

This clonotype has only a few counts. The rearrangement uses TRBV6-1 and TRBJ1-5; 8 nucleotides agree with TRBD1. Losses at the gene ends were 6 bases for V and 2 bases for J; bases not matched to a gene: 6. The CDR3 spans 15 residues. The V gene's germline CDR1 is MNHNS and CDR2 SASEGT. In DNA, the CDR3 is TGTGCCAGCAGAGACAGGGGTGGTCGCAATCAGCCCCAGCATTTT. Translation: CASRDRGGRNQPQHF.

The chain has TRBV5-1 and TRBJ2-4; a possible D gene is TRBD1 (5 bases). V lost 4 bases, J lost 9 bases, and 14 bases lay in between. The CDR3 runs to 13 residues. Germline lookup yields CDR1 SGHRS and CDR2 YFSETQ. The CDR3 DNA reads TGCGCCAGCAGCCGAATGGTCCAGGGCATTCAGTACTTC. Amino acid sequence: CASSRMVQGIQYF.

This clonotype was seen ten or more times. This chain links TRBV11-2 with TRBJ1-2; D perhaps matches TRBD1 (5 bases). Trimming pared 0 bases from V and 6 bases from J, leaving 8 bases between. Germline V gene lookup returns CDR1 SGHAT and CDR2 FQNNGV. This CDR3 contains 13 residues. The CDR3 DNA follows: TGTGCCAGCAGCTTAGATAGAGGGGATGGCTACACCTTC. Amino acid sequence: CASSLDRGDGYTF.

This clonotype was counted at least ten times. The rearrangement joins TRBV5-1 to TRBJ2-5; a possible D gene is TRBD2 (6 bases). Germline V gives CDR1 SGHRS, CDR2 YFSETQ. This CDR3 comprises 13 residues. Between the trimmed V and J ends, which lost 5 bases and 3 bases, there was a span of 11 bases. Here the CDR3 reads CASSRAGKETQYF. The CDR3 region has the DNA TGCGCCAGCAGTCGAGCGGGTAAAGAGACCCAGTACTTC.

Only a few counts were recorded for this clonotype. The chain recombines TRBV4-1 with TRBJ2-5; 11 nucleotides line up with TRBD1. V shed 0 bases, J shed 5 bases, and the junction held 5 bases outside the gene matches. The CDR3 totals 16 residues. Germline V gene data show CDR1 as MGHRA and CDR2 as YSYEKL. CDR3 sequence: CASSQDRTGGWETQYF. The CDR3 nucleotides are TGCGCCAGCAGCCAAGACCGGACAGGGGGCTGGGAGACCCAGTACTTC.

The CDR3 protein is CSAVTEITLGAFF. The CDR3 nucleotides read TGCAGCGCCGTGACAGAGATAACACTGGGAGCTTTCTTT. This chain connects TRBV29-1 to TRBJ1-1; D possibly corresponds to TRBD1 (5 bases). The V and J ends lost 7 bases and 10 bases respectively, with 22 bases between them. CDR1 is SQVTM and CDR2 is ANQGSEA in the germline V gene. The CDR3 extends over 13 amino acids. Looking up the rest from reference TRBV29-1 and TRBJ1-1 gives the full variable domain: SAVISQKPSRDICQRGTSLTIQCQVDSQVTMMFWYRQQPGQSLTLIATANQGSEATYESGFVIDKFPISRPNLTFSTLTVSNMSPEDSSIYLCSAVTEITLGAFFGQGTRLTVV.

Comment on this clonotype: This may arise from a read error, as a much more abundant clone is one base away. The J gene is TRBJ1-4, the V gene TRBV10-3, with a weak D call TRBD1 (5 bases). This CDR3 spans 12 amino acids. Germline values: CDR1 ENHRY, CDR2 SYGVKD. As DNA, the CDR3 is TGTGCCAGCAGTCCAGGGAATGAAAAACTGTCTTTT. Translation: CASSPGNEKLSF.

This clonotype showed up many times. The chain recombines TRBV25-1 with TRBJ2-7; 9 nucleotides match TRBD2. CDR1 is MGHDK, CDR2 SYGVNS, per germline. This CDR3 has 15 amino acids. Trimming cost V 3 bases and J 6 bases; bases outside gene matches: 9. CDR3 nucleotide sequence: TGTGCCAGCAGTGATGGTGGGGCGGGAGGGCGCGAGCAGTACTTC. This sequence encodes CASSDGGAGGREQYF.

CDR3 nucleotide sequence: TGTGCCAGCAGTTATTCCGGATCAAAAGCTTTCTTT. As protein: CASSYSGSKAFF. This chain joins TRBV6-5 and TRBJ1-1; D is unresolved. This CDR3 region has 12 residues. Trimming removed 3 bases from V and 9 bases from J, with 11 bases in between. Germline-derived CDR1 and CDR2 are MNHEY and SVGAGI.

Only a few counts were recorded for this clonotype. V and J are TRBV20-1 and TRBJ1-5, with D hard to call. Trimming pared 3 bases from V and 4 bases from J, leaving 13 bases between. Germline CDR1 reads DFQATT; CDR2 reads SNEGSKA (reference sequence). The CDR3 has 14 residues. Written as DNA, the CDR3 is TGCAGTGCTAGGTTGGGCGGGGAGAATCAGCCCCAGCATTTT. Protein sequence: CSARLGGENQPQHF.

V usage is TRBV4-1 and J usage is TRBJ1-2; D may be TRBD1 (6 bases). The CDR3 contains 12 residues. V shed 0 bases and J shed 8 bases, with 7 bases lying between them. Germline V lookup: CDR1 MGHRA, CDR2 YSYEKL. The CDR3 here is CASSQDQGGYTF. The CDR3 nucleotides are TGCGCCAGCAGCCAAGATCAGGGGGGCTACACCTTC.

The genes are TRBV6-1 and TRBJ1-1, with D possibly matching TRBD1 (5 bases). CDR3 length equals 15 residues. V dropped 3 bases and J dropped 3 bases, with 14 bases sitting between them. Germline CDR1 is MNHNS and CDR2 is SASEGT. The DNA of the CDR3 is TGTGCCAGCAGTGAGACAGCAAGTTTAGACACTGAAGCTTTCTTT. Translation gives CASSETASLDTEAFF.